This T cell receptor beta chain originates from a study of blood T cell repertoires in COVID-19 (dated by TCRdb to the early 2020s). Looking at the study overall: The collaborator samples originated in the United States, Italy and Spain and spanned the acute and convalescent phases of COVID-19. The material from the prospective study consisted of cDNA or gDNA derived from T cells, B-cell-depleted T cells, or PBMCs. Subjects who had been exposed to COVID-19, were actively infected with it, or had recovered from it provided the deeply sampled blood TCRbeta repertoires that made up the dataset. The repertoires were released in a freely available public database intended as a resource for research on the immune response to SARS-CoV-2. The samples were drawn from the first 160 participants of the ongoing ImmuneRACE study and from about 1,200 subjects provided by 6 global collaborators. The sample metadata nearly always contained a de-identified subject ID, COVID-19 status, age in years and sex. Where HLA class I and class II types were available, the types were taken from metadata supplied by the sample provider, not from assay-based typing. Here is what the overall study found, with its caveats: The amount of clinical and demographic metadata varied by source and participant and was provided uncurated.

Taken from the germline V gene, the CDR1 and CDR2 loops are MDHEN and SYDVKM. A distance of 22 bases separates the germline ends of V and J, which lose 7 bases and 10 bases respectively. The CDR3 spans 14 residues, from the cysteine through the phenylalanine. Only CDR3 DNA remains: 42 bases, in frame from the first base. In the prospective study, participants were about 18 to 100 years old, resided in about 25 geographic areas of the United States, and were enrolled through a virtual design. In the prospective study, participants were assigned to cohorts based on the clinical history participants reported in a screening survey and a study questionnaire. ImmuneRACE Cohort 3 recovered participants were defined by two consecutive negative NP/OP PCR tests, healthcare professional clearance, or symptom resolution. In the prospective study, mobile phlebotomists collected whole blood, serum and a nasopharyngeal or oropharyngeal swab from each participant. Participants in the prospective study had the option to provide additional blood draws and questionnaires over a roughly 2-month period. Blood samples from the prospective study were shipped frozen or at room temperature prior to DNA extraction.

TCRbeta CDR3 regions were amplified from genomic DNA by means of the immunoSEQ Assay, a bias-controlled multiplex PCR. As for the original processing: Within the assay, amplification of reference gene primers was used to estimate how many nucleated cells each sample contained. To quantify the absolute abundance of each unique TCRbeta CDR3 rearrangement, sequence reads were collapsed and filtered. For each sample, productive Simpson clonality was calculated as the square root of Simpson's diversity index over productive rearrangements. Drawn from immuneACCESS, this table holds only the in-frame rearrangements with V and J called that TCRdb kept. Clones are partly lost; checked studies trace under half to an unresolved V gene and leave the rest unexplained. The DNA gave D and trimming, while V, J and clone size come from that table. This sample has 150,000 to 200,000 clones in its table, and 80% to 90% of those were observed once. Jointly, the top ten make up roughly 9% of the sample.

This clone has a single count. Its antigen remains unidentified. No quality values exist for individual bases; no much larger clone is one base distant. Sequences were obtained from PBMCs or T cells enriched from blood (not recorded which). The receptor chain draws on TRBV28 and TRBJ1-1, and possibly TRBD1, on 5 matching bases. This receptor was obtained from a woman aged 18-29 years who had recovered from COVID-19. This receptor carries the CDR3 CASTPSGPTRAAFF. The sequenced DNA is TGTGCCAGCACCCCCTCAGGACCAACCAGGGCAGCTTTCTTT.